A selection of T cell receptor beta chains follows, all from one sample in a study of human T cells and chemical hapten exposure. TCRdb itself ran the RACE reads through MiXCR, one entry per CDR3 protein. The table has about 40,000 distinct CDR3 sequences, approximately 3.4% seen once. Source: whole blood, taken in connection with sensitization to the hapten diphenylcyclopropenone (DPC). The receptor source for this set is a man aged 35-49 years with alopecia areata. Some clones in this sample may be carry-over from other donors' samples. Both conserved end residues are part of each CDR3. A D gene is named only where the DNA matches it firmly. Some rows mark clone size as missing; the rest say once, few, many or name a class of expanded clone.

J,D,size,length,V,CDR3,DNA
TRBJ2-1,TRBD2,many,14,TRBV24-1,CATQLAGSYNEQFF,TGTGCCACGCAACTAGCGGGTTCCTACAATGAGCAGTTCTTC
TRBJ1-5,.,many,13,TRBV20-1,CSANPGVSQPQHF,TGCAGTGCTAACCCGGGGGTGAGTCAGCCCCAGCATTTT
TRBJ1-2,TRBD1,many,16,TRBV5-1,CASSFQGAPSNYGYTF,TGCGCCAGCAGCTTTCAGGGGGCTCCCTCTAACTATGGCTACACCTTC
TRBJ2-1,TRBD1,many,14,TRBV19,CASSEGTGYNEQFF,TGTGCCAGTAGTGAAGGGACAGGGTACAATGAGCAGTTCTTC
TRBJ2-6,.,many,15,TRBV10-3,CAISESDSGANVLTF,TGTGCCATCAGTGAGTCGGACTCTGGGGCCAACGTCCTGACTTTC
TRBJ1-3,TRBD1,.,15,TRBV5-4,CASSPGGKSGNTIYF,TGTGCCAGCAGCCCAGGGGGGAAGTCTGGAAACACCATATATTTT
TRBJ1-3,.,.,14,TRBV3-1,CASSQTASRNTIYF,TGTGCCAGCAGCCAAACGGCGAGTCGAAACACCATATATTTT
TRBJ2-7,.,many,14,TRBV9,CASSTGARVGEQYF,TGTGCCAGCAGCACAGGAGCCAGGGTGGGCGAGCAGTACTTC
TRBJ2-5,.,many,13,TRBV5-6,CASSYRVAGTQYF,TGTGCCAGCAGCTACAGGGTCGCAGGGACCCAGTACTTC
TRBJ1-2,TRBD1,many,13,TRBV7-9,CASSPTGTYGYTF,TGTGCCAGCAGCCCGACAGGGACCTATGGCTACACCTTC